This record covers a single TCR beta chain. The antigen is undetermined. The record originates from a study of shared clonotypes between healthy human individuals. Assay execution took place at the deep level. Sequencing used immunoSEQ multiplex PCR; TCRdb keeps in-frame clones, though not all of them. The sample records about 610,000 clones, 95% to 98% being singletons. Findings and caveats of the study: Depth of sequencing was expected to influence donor clonotype sharing. Generally, naive subsets (rather than memory subsets) showed larger estimated richness.

The V end lost 2 bases, the J end lost 8 bases, and 10 bases lay between the germline ends. From germline, CDR1 is SGHAT and CDR2 FQNNGV. The CDR3 loop spans 13 amino acids. V is TRBV11-2 and J is TRBJ2-1; a possible D gene is TRBD2 (5 bases). The TCR comes from a woman aged 30 to 39 in good health. The source material was naive CD4+ T cells sorted from blood. Subset here: CD45RA+ positively selected. The CDR3 spells CASSLRAGDEQFF. The CDR3, as DNA: TGTGCCAGCAGCTTACGCGCGGGCGATGAGCAGTTCTTC.